This record covers a single T cell receptor (beta chain). Antigen unknown. The sample comes from a study of radiotherapy plus CTLA-4 blockade in lung cancer. The wider study: Objective responses were recorded in around a sixth of patients, with disease control recorded in 25% to 35%. The study, taken as a whole, reports: It was early blood T cell clone dynamics, with interferon-beta, that reportedly best predicted response.

V lost 4 bases to trimming and J lost 8 bases, with 15 bases between them. Germline V CDR1 and CDR2: SGHRS, YFSETQ. CDR3 length equals 13 residues. Here immunoSEQ multiplex PCR was the method, and the copy in TCRdb shows in-frame clones only, minus some. The sample shows 75,000 to 100,000 clones, almost 90% of them seen only once. Specimen: peripheral blood, collected from a patient treated with radiotherapy plus ipilimumab. The chain recombines TRBV5-1 with TRBJ1-2; D unclear. This sequence was found in a human donor with non-small cell lung cancer that progressed on radiotherapy plus ipilimumab. CDR3 amino acids: CASSPEWARGYTF. The CDR3 nucleotides read TGCGCCAGCAGCCCGGAGTGGGCCCGGGGCTACACCTTC.